This passage covers 24 T cell receptor beta chains from one sample sequenced in a study of cytomegalovirus exposure and HLA in healthy donors. PCR used 60 Vbeta primers and 13 Jbeta primers. Repertoires were generated with immunoSEQ multiplex PCR, while TCRdb's copy carries only in-frame clones and drops some. The table includes around 120,000 clones, roughly 65% detected once. Sequencing input: PBMCs. The receptors were gathered from a man aged 35 to 55 in good health and CMV-seropositive.

In its sample, this clone was seen once. The V gene is TRBV6-5, the J gene TRBJ2-3; D perhaps matches TRBD1 (5 bases). CDR1 is MNHEY, CDR2 SVGAGI, per germline. The CDR3 runs 15 residues. Trimming removed 4 bases from V and 2 bases from J, with 13 bases in between. DNA of the CDR3: TGTGCCAGCAGTTCCGGACACCGAACCACAGATACGCAGTATTTT. Translating it yields CASSSGHRTTDTQYF.

This clone was detected only a few times. The chain has TRBV7-2 and TRBJ2-1; D call uncertain. Trimming removed 5 bases at V and 9 bases at J, with 26 bases between. Germline V gene data show CDR1 as SGHTA and CDR2 as FQGNSA. The CDR3 is 17 residues long. The CDR3, as DNA: TGTGCCAGCAGCCTCTTTAGCCCTGATTCGCGCGGAGTTGAGCAGTTCTTC. It yields the protein CASSLFSPDSRGVEQFF.

The CDR3 DNA sequence: TGTGCCAGTAGTATCTCGGACAGGGGCCACGAGCAGTACTTC. It translates to CASSISDRGHEQYF. This chain joins TRBV19 and TRBJ2-7; 9 bases agree with TRBD1. The CDR3 extends over 14 amino acids. Unmatched junction bases numbered 5, after V lost 3 bases and J lost 5 bases. From germline, CDR1 is LNHDA and CDR2 SQIVND (reference sequence).

The V gene is TRBV29-1, the J gene TRBJ2-3; D is unclear. This CDR3 contains 13 residues. Trimming stripped 0 bases from V and 0 bases from J, with 4 bases between. Germline loops: CDR1 SQVTM, CDR2 ANQGSEA. This CDR3 is CSVEDTSTDTQYF. The CDR3, as DNA: TGCAGCGTTGAAGATACAAGCACAGATACGCAGTATTTT.

This clone has more than one count but fewer than ten. The chain couples TRBV5-1 to TRBJ2-1; 7 bases agree with TRBD1. This CDR3 spans 12 amino acids. From germline, CDR1 is SGHRS and CDR2 YFSETQ. With V trimmed by 1 base and J by 9 bases, 1 base remained unmatched. Written as DNA, the CDR3 is TGCGCCAGCAGCTTGACAGGGGTTGAGCAGTTCTTC. This encodes CASSLTGVEQFF. Looking up the rest from reference TRBV5-1 and TRBJ2-1 gives the full variable domain: KAGVTQTPRYLIKTRGQQVTLSCSPISGHRSVSWYQQTPGQGLQFLFEYFSETQRNKGNFPGRFSGRQFSNSRSEMNVSTLELGDSALYLCASSLTGVEQFFGPGTRLTVL.

The CDR3 nucleotides read TGTGCCAGCAGTTCCTCCGGACTAGCGGGGGAAGATCGCGGGGAGCTGTTTTTT. Its protein is CASSSSGLAGEDRGELFF. The V gene is TRBV27, the J gene TRBJ2-2; the match to TRBD2 covers 13 bases. Germline V CDR1 and CDR2: MNHEY, SMNVEV (reference sequence). The CDR3 has 18 amino acids. The ends lost 4 bases at V and 7 bases at J; junction bases unmatched: 12.

This clone was seen a single time. V gene TRBV11-2 combines with J gene TRBJ2-5; 12 nucleotides align to TRBD1. The CDR3 is made up of 15 amino acids. Germline V CDR1 and CDR2: SGHAT, FQNNGV. V lost 5 bases, J lost 4 bases, and 5 bases stayed unmatched. The CDR3 DNA reads TGTGCCAGCAGCGGGGACAGGGGGCAGGGAGAGACCCAGTACTTC. This encodes CASSGDRGQGETQYF.

The V call is TRBV7-3, the J call TRBJ1-4; no firm D call. V shed 5 bases and J shed 0 bases, with 7 bases lying between them. There are 14 residues in the CDR3. In germline, CDR1 is SGHTA, CDR2 FQGTGA. CDR3 DNA sequence: TGTGCCAGCAGCCCCACTGCAACTAATGAAAAACTGTTTTTT. Translation: CASSPTATNEKLFF.

CDR3 amino acids: CASSLEAGGGRVNEQFF. CDR3 in DNA: TGTGCCAGCAGCTTAGAGGCTGGGGGCGGGAGAGTAAATGAGCAGTTCTTC. V usage is TRBV7-3 and J usage is TRBJ2-1; D may be TRBD2 (7 bases). CDR1 is SGHTA, CDR2 FQGTGA, per germline. Trimming took off 2 bases at V and 7 bases at J, with 21 bases between the two ends. The CDR3 is 17 residues long.

This clone has only a few counts. This chain joins TRBV28 and TRBJ1-5, with D unclear. Germline V gene data show CDR1 as MDHEN and CDR2 as SYDVKM. CDR3 length equals 11 residues. Trimming shortened V by 11 bases and J by 9 bases, and 14 bases separated the two germline ends. The CDR3 protein is CAAGRVLPQHF. DNA of the CDR3: TGTGCCGCGGGTCGTGTGTTGCCCCAGCATTTT. The full variable domain, with the rest looked up from reference TRBV28 and TRBJ1-5, is DVKVTQSSRYLVKRTGEKVFLECVQDMDHENMFWYRQDPGLGLRLIYFSYDVKMKEKGDIPEGYSVSREKKERFSLILESASTNQTSMYLCAAGRVLPQHFGDGTRLSIL.

This sequence joins TRBV6-1 and TRBJ1-4; 7 nucleotides agree with TRBD1. Germline V CDR1 and CDR2: MNHNS, SASEGT. Trimming removed 11 bases from V and 8 bases from J; junction bases left unmatched: 11. The CDR3 is made up of 13 amino acids. The CDR3 coding sequence is TGTGCCGGTGCAGGGGGAGGTGGGGAAAAACTGTTTTTT. This gives the protein CAGAGGGGEKLFF.

The chain joins TRBV6-1 to TRBJ2-7, with 9 bases that match TRBD1. The germline V gene has CDR1 MNHNS and CDR2 SASEGT. CDR3 length: 13 residues. The V gene end was trimmed by 6 bases and the J gene end by 2 bases; junction bases not matched to a gene: 2. The CDR3 reads CASSRDRAYEQYF. The CDR3 DNA reads TGTGCCAGCAGCCGGGACAGGGCCTACGAGCAGTACTTC.

V gene TRBV18 combines with J gene TRBJ2-3; D uncertain. Germline loops: CDR1 KGHSH, CDR2 LQKENI. The CDR3 covers 17 residues. V lost 6 bases and J 2 bases, leaving 21 bases between the germline ends. CDR3 amino acids: CASSHSSRPSSTDTQYF. DNA of the CDR3: TGTGCCAGCTCCCACTCTTCTAGGCCTTCCTCCACAGATACGCAGTATTTT.

In the case of this clone: Within the sample, other DNA sequences also encode this same CDR3. V and J are TRBV5-1 and TRBJ2-5, with D tentatively TRBD1 (6 bases). Trimming cost V 0 bases and J 5 bases, with 11 bases left between them. CDR3 length: 14 residues. CDR1 SGHRS and CDR2 YFSETQ come from the germline V gene. CDR3 amino acids: CASSLGQAKETQYF. CDR3 sequence (DNA): TGCGCCAGCAGCTTGGGACAGGCTAAGGAGACCCAGTACTTC.

The chain recombines TRBV21-1 with TRBJ1-5. TRBV21-1 is an annotated pseudogene. The CDR3 extends over 17 amino acids. In nucleotides, the CDR3 is TGTGCCAGCAGCAAAAGGGAGAAGGGCCCCTTTAATCAGCCCCAGCATTTT. This gives the protein CASSKREKGPFNQPQHF.

This sequence joins TRBV19 and TRBJ1-5; a possible D gene is TRBD1 (6 bases). Germline CDR1 reads LNHDA; CDR2 reads SQIVND (reference sequence). CDR3 size: 13 residues. The V and J ends lost 5 bases and 4 bases respectively, with 9 bases between them. Written as DNA, the CDR3 is TGTGCCAGTAGTTTTCAGGGGAATCAGCCCCAGCATTTT. Amino acids: CASSFQGNQPQHF.

The chain employs TRBV28 and TRBJ1-4; D gene uncertain. CDR3 length: 15 amino acids. Germline V gene sequence: CDR1 MDHEN, CDR2 SYDVKM. V was trimmed by 5 bases and J by 8 bases, leaving 18 bases between them. The CDR3 DNA sequence: TGTGCCAGCAGTAAACCACGGGATATAGAGGAAAAACTGTTTTTT. Protein sequence: CASSKPRDIEEKLFF.

This clone was counted only a few times. CDR3 DNA: TGTGCCAGCAGCATCACCGGGACTAGCGGGAGTAATACGCAGTATTTT. Its protein is CASSITGTSGSNTQYF. The J gene is TRBJ2-3, the V gene TRBV7-2; 14 positions match TRBD2. Germline loops: CDR1 SGHTA, CDR2 FQGNSA. V shed 5 bases and J 7 bases; nucleotides not matched to a gene: 8. CDR3 size: 16 residues.

This clone has just a few counts. The CDR3, as DNA: TGTGCCAGCAGTTACTCTGGGACAGGGGCCAACGTCCTGACTTTC. Amino acid sequence: CASSYSGTGANVLTF. V gene TRBV6-5 combines with J gene TRBJ2-6; D perhaps matches TRBD1 (6 bases). The CDR3 is 15 amino acids. Per the germline V gene, CDR1 is MNHEY and CDR2 is SVGAGI. Trimming removed 0 bases at V and 4 bases at J, with 7 bases between.

This clone occurred a few times. The genes are TRBV2 and TRBJ1-1, with 10 nucleotides matching TRBD1. The germline CDR1 and CDR2 sequences are SNHLY and FYNNEI. Trimming took 5 bases from V and 4 from J; bases not matched to a gene: 7. This CDR3 contains 15 residues. The CDR3 nucleotides are TGTGCCAGCAGTCTGACAGGGGGCGACTCCACTGAAGCTTTCTTT. Its translation is CASSLTGGDSTEAFF. Filled out from reference TRBV2 and TRBJ1-1, the complete variable domain reads EPEVTQTPSHQVTQMGQEVILRCVPISNHLYFYWYRQILGQKVEFLVSFYNNEISEKSEIFDDQFSVERPDGSNFTLKIRSTKLEDSAMYFCASSLTGGDSTEAFFGQGTRLTVV.

In its sample, this clone was seen many times. The V and J genes are TRBV4-3 and TRBJ2-6; D not certain. Germline V gene sequence: CDR1 LGHNA, CDR2 YSLEER. This CDR3 is built from 16 residues. V shed 0 bases and J shed 2 bases, with 8 bases lying between them. The CDR3 loop is CASSQDYSTGANVLTF. Written as DNA, the CDR3 is TGCGCCAGCAGCCAAGATTATAGTACTGGGGCCAACGTCCTGACTTTC.

This clone was seen just once. The chain joins TRBV10-1 to TRBJ2-1, with TRBD2 matching over 12 bases. Germline trimming cut 6 bases from V and 4 bases from J; bases unmatched to any gene: 1. This CDR3 contains 14 residues. Germline V CDR1 and CDR2: WNHNN, SYGVQD (reference sequence). The CDR3 sequence: CASSTSGGYNEQFF. DNA of the CDR3: TGCGCCAGCAGCACTAGCGGGGGGTACAATGAGCAGTTCTTC.

This clone showed up just a few times. J is TRBJ2-5 and V is TRBV13; D uncertain. The V gene's germline CDR1 is PRHDT and CDR2 FYEKMQ (reference sequence). CDR3 length equals 13 residues. The V end lost 2 bases, the J end lost 2 bases, and 6 bases lay between the germline ends. CDR3 sequence: CASSLRRQETQYF. CDR3 nucleotides: TGTGCCAGCAGCTTACGTAGACAAGAGACCCAGTACTTC.

This chain uses TRBV7-3 with TRBJ2-3; tentatively, D is TRBD2 (5 bases). This CDR3 region has 16 residues. The germline V gene has CDR1 SGHTA and CDR2 FQGTGA. V shed 1 base and J shed 4 bases, with 15 bases lying between them. The CDR3 DNA is TGTGCCAGCAGCTTAATGAGTACTAGTCGGGCAGATACGCAGTATTTT. The encoded protein is CASSLMSTSRADTQYF.